This record looks at one T cell receptor (beta chain) sequence and its context. Its matching antigen is unknown. The source of the sample is a study of cytomegalovirus exposure and HLA in healthy donors. Study findings and constraints: Cytomegalovirus status was reportedly diagnosed by the classifier with high specificity and sensitivity.

The primer mix had 60 Vbeta and 13 Jbeta primers. Profiling relied on immunoSEQ multiplex PCR, and the TCRdb table lists in-frame clones only, not all of them. The data hold roughly 170,000 clones, with approximately 84% observed a single time. CDR1 SGHAT and CDR2 FQDESV come from the germline V gene (reference sequence). Trimming at V came to 5 bases and at J to 1 base, leaving 6 bases not matched to a gene. This CDR3 has 15 amino acids. The V call is TRBV11-1, the J call TRBJ2-7; TRBD1 matches 9 bases. The sample comprised PBMCs. The TCR comes from a girl aged 10 to 17 in good health and CMV-seropositive. The CDR3 DNA reads as TGTGCCAGCAGCCTCATAGGGACAGGGTCCTACGAGCAGTACTTC. Amino acid sequence: CASSLIGTGSYEQYF.